The 8 T cell receptor beta chains in this list originate from one sample, sequenced in a study of blood T cell repertoires in COVID-19. Clones were sequenced by immunoSEQ multiplex PCR, and TCRdb holds only the in-frame ones, with some missing. The sample shows some 150,000 clones, 70% to 90% of them seen only once. The sequenced sample consisted of peripheral blood. The receptors come from a man aged 55 to 69 with acute or convalescent COVID-19.

This rearrangement joins TRBV6-4 to TRBJ1-2; D gene ambiguous. V lost 3 bases and J 4 bases, leaving 9 bases between the germline ends. CDR1 is MRHNA and CDR2 is SNTAGT in the germline V gene. This CDR3 has 13 amino acids. The CDR3, as DNA: TGTGCCAGCAGTGATGAACAGACCTATGGCTACACCTTC. Its translation: CASSDEQTYGYTF.

The genes are TRBV10-3 and TRBJ1-2, with D possibly being TRBD1 (5 bases). CDR3 size: 14 residues. Germline lookup yields CDR1 ENHRY and CDR2 SYGVKD. V was shortened by 8 bases and J by 2 bases, with 15 bases between the two germline ends. Here the CDR3 reads CAIYLPGGNYGYTF. The DNA of the CDR3 is TGTGCCATCTATCTCCCGGGGGGGAACTATGGCTACACCTTC.

This sequence joins TRBV2 and TRBJ2-3; 7 nucleotides align to TRBD1. The CDR3 consists of 14 residues. The V segment lost 6 bases and the J segment 6 bases; nucleotides outside the gene matches: 9. Looked up from germline, CDR1 is SNHLY and CDR2 is FYNNEI. The CDR3 loop is CASSDQGVRDTQYF. The CDR3 DNA reads TGTGCCAGCAGCGACCAGGGGGTTCGGGATACGCAGTATTTT.

The rearrangement uses TRBV5-5 and TRBJ1-2, with D possibly matching TRBD1 (6 bases). Per germline, CDR1 SGHKS and CDR2 YYEKEE (reference sequence). Trimming removed 3 bases at V and 4 bases at J, with 10 bases between. The CDR3 is 13 residues long. CDR3 sequence (DNA): TGTGCCAGCAGCTATACAGGGTTCTATGGCTACACCTTC. Translation: CASSYTGFYGYTF.

The chain combines TRBV12-3 or TRBV12-4 with TRBJ1-5, with TRBD1 matching 7 bases. The CDR3 sequence is 13 residues long. Trimming at V came to 6 bases and at J to 4 bases, leaving 3 bases not matched to a gene. This CDR3 reads CASRRQGNQPQHF. The CDR3 bases are TGTGCCAGCAGAAGACAGGGTAATCAGCCCCAGCATTTT.

The chain combines TRBV3-1 (or the pseudogene TRBV3-2) with TRBJ1-1; D not certain. The CDR3 has 14 residues. Germline V gene lookup returns CDR1 LGHDT and CDR2 YNNKEL (reference sequence). Deletions cut 5 bases from V and 0 bases from J, with 10 bases between. CDR3 amino acids: CASSTLTVNTEAFF. Here the CDR3 DNA reads TGTGCCAGCAGCACACTTACAGTGAACACTGAAGCTTTCTTT.

The V gene is TRBV9, the J gene TRBJ1-5, with D unresolved. V lost 4 bases and J lost 4, with 12 bases in between. There are 14 residues in the CDR3. The V gene's germline CDR1 is SGDLS and CDR2 YYNGEE. Here the CDR3 reads CASSPHEGNQPQHF. CDR3 coding DNA: TGTGCCAGCAGCCCCCATGAGGGAAATCAGCCCCAGCATTTT.

This clone was recorded only once. The genes are TRBV19 and TRBJ2-2, with TRBD2 identical over 11 bases. CDR1 and CDR2 from the germline V gene are LNHDA and SQIVND (reference sequence). The CDR3 covers 17 residues. V lost 6 bases and J lost 0; bases outside the gene matches: 6. The CDR3 DNA reads TGTGCCAGTAGCAATAGCGGGGGGGCCGCGAACACCGGGGAGCTGTTTTTT. The encoded protein is CASSNSGGAANTGELFF. Together with reference TRBV19 and TRBJ2-2, the CDR3 gives the full variable domain: DGGITQSPKYLFRKEGQNVTLSCEQNLNHDAMYWYRQDPGQGLRLIYYSQIVNDFQKGDIAEGYSVSREKKESFPLTVTSAQKNPTAFYLCASSNSGGAANTGELFFGEGSRLTVL.